This TCR beta chain was recovered during a study of cytomegalovirus exposure and HLA in healthy donors. Overall study findings and caveats: Diagnosis of cytomegalovirus status made by the classifier reportedly showed high specificity and sensitivity. In a later analysis, most CMV-associated TCR beta chains appeared HLA-restricted.

Worth noting for this clone: Its specificity is unknown.

The study ran its PCR with 60 Vbeta and 13 Jbeta primers. TCRdb's copy holds only in-frame clones and misses some; the assay was immunoSEQ multiplex PCR. The repertoire includes about 160,000 clones, roughly 82% of them detected once, and almost 3% sits in the top ten. CDR1 is SGHRS, CDR2 YFSETQ, per germline. The V segment lost 4 bases and the J segment 5 bases; nucleotides outside the gene matches: 9. The CDR3 is made up of 15 amino acids. Input material: PBMCs. The sequence came from a woman in her forties or fifties in good health and CMV-seropositive. This chain connects TRBV5-1 to TRBJ2-5, with 9 bases identical to TRBD2. Written as DNA, the CDR3 is TGCGCCAGCAGCCAAAAACTAGCGGGTGGCGAGACCCAGTACTTC. Protein product: CASSQKLAGGETQYF.